What follows are 28 T cell receptor beta chains derived from one specimen sequenced in a study of shared clonotypes between healthy human individuals. Method: immunoSEQ multiplex PCR; TCRdb's copy keeps in-frame clones and lacks some. The sample lists fewer than 400,000 clones; about 74% were seen once. Sequenced material: memory CD4+ T cells sorted from blood. Subset described: CD45RA-negative fraction. The receptors come from a man aged 30-40 years in good health.

This sequence joins TRBV5-1 and TRBJ2-5, with 9 bases matching TRBD1. The germline gives CDR1 SGHRS, CDR2 YFSETQ. There are 18 residues in the CDR3. J was trimmed by 5 bases and V by 5 bases; bases with no gene match: 19. The CDR3 region has the DNA TGCGCCAGCAGTCCCCGCCCTCCGGGACAGGGTAGGGACGAGACCCAGTACTTC. Translation: CASSPRPPGQGRDETQYF. Together with reference TRBV5-1 and TRBJ2-5, the CDR3 gives the full variable domain: KAGVTQTPRYLIKTRGQQVTLSCSPISGHRSVSWYQQTPGQGLQFLFEYFSETQRNKGNFPGRFSGRQFSNSRSEMNVSTLELGDSALYLCASSPRPPGQGRDETQYFGPGTRLLVL.

This clone was seen a few times. The rearrangement joins TRBV5-1 to TRBJ2-2; TRBD1 is a possible D gene (6 bases). Germline CDR1 reads SGHRS; CDR2 reads YFSETQ. The V gene lost 1 base and the J gene lost 5 bases, with 12 bases spanning the gap. This CDR3 contains 15 residues. The CDR3, as DNA: TGCGCCAGCAGCTTGATTCCAGGGGAGACCGGGGAGCTGTTTTTT. Encoded protein: CASSLIPGETGELFF.

The chain joins TRBV9 to TRBJ2-1; possible D gene TRBD1, 7 bases. V shed 4 bases and J shed 4 bases, with 30 bases lying between them. Germline V gene data show CDR1 as SGDLS and CDR2 as YYNGEE. The CDR3 length is 20 residues. The chain's CDR3 is CASSPEGAQPGTLLYNEQFF. CDR3 nucleotide sequence: TGTGCCAGCAGCCCGGAGGGGGCCCAACCCGGGACCCTTCTTTACAATGAGCAGTTCTTC. Together with reference TRBV9 and TRBJ2-1, the CDR3 gives the full variable domain: DSGVTQTPKHLITATGQRVTLRCSPRSGDLSVYWYQQSLDQGLQFLIQYYNGEERAKGNILERFSAQQFPDLHSELNLSSLELGDSALYFCASSPEGAQPGTLLYNEQFFGPGTRLTVL.

This chain connects TRBV6-4 to TRBJ2-3; 11 bases align to TRBD1. Germline CDR1 is MRHNA and CDR2 is SNTAGT. V lost 6 bases and J lost 4; bases outside the gene matches: 3. The CDR3 spans 14 residues. CDR3: CASSRDRGSDTQYF. The CDR3 region has the DNA TGTGCCAGCAGCCGGGACAGGGGGTCAGATACGCAGTATTTT.

Ten or more counts support this clone. The chain couples TRBV14 to TRBJ1-1; D unclear. Germline V gene lookup returns CDR1 SGHDN and CDR2 FVKESK. This CDR3 is built from 13 residues. The V end was cut by 3 bases, the J end by 5 bases, with 10 bases between. The CDR3 region has the DNA TGTGCCAGCAGCCAGAACGTACGGACTGAAGCTTTCTTT. Translating it yields CASSQNVRTEAFF.

This rearrangement joins TRBV19 to TRBJ1-1; possible D gene TRBD1, 6 bases. There are 14 residues in the CDR3. Looked up from germline, CDR1 is LNHDA and CDR2 is SQIVND (reference sequence). Deletions cut 10 bases from V and 2 bases from J, with 17 bases between. The DNA for the CDR3 is TGTGCCACCTCCGGTCGGGACATAAACACTGAAGCTTTCTTT. Its translation is CATSGRDINTEAFF.

The chain uses TRBV10-2 and TRBJ2-1, with 15 positions matching TRBD2. V lost 10 bases and J lost 7; bases outside the gene matches: 5. The CDR3 contains 14 residues. The germline V gene encodes CDR1 WSHSY and CDR2 SAAADI. CDR3: CATWGTSGRNEQFF. The CDR3, as DNA: TGCGCCACTTGGGGGACTAGCGGGAGGAATGAGCAGTTCTTC.

The V call is TRBV5-1, the J call TRBJ2-7, with 9 bases that match TRBD2. Germline V gene sequence: CDR1 SGHRS, CDR2 YFSETQ. The CDR3 runs to 14 residues. J was trimmed by 3 bases and V by 2 bases; bases with no gene match: 3. CDR3 bases: TGCGCCAGCAGCTTCAGCGGGGGGAGCTACGAGCAGTACTTC. Encoded protein: CASSFSGGSYEQYF.

In its sample, this clone was seen a few times. This CDR3 is CASIGSVGGTQYF. The CDR3 region has the DNA TGTGCCAGTATCGGTAGCGTCGGAGGGACCCAGTACTTC. This chain connects TRBV19 to TRBJ2-5; weak D call: TRBD2 (5 bases). V was shortened by 7 bases and J by 7 bases, with 16 bases between the two germline ends. Germline lookup yields CDR1 LNHDA and CDR2 SQIVND (reference sequence). This CDR3 has 13 residues.

The CDR3 reads CASSPNWGGSGANVLTF. DNA of the CDR3: TGTGCCAGCAGCCCAAACTGGGGTGGGTCTGGGGCCAACGTCCTGACTTTC. The rearrangement joins TRBV7-2 to TRBJ2-6; D remains unclear. Trimming shortened V by 5 bases and J by 1 base, and 15 bases separated the two germline ends. The germline gives CDR1 SGHTA, CDR2 FQGNSA. The CDR3 is made up of 17 amino acids.

This clone was observed a single time. The chain recombines TRBV5-1 with TRBJ2-5, with D possibly matching TRBD2 (6 bases). V gave up 0 bases and J gave up 3 bases, with 12 bases separating them. The CDR3 is 15 amino acids. The germline CDR1 and CDR2 sequences are SGHRS and YFSETQ. The CDR3 reads CASSLDGSGEETQYF. CDR3 sequence (DNA): TGCGCCAGCAGCTTGGATGGTAGCGGAGAAGAGACCCAGTACTTC.

The chain couples TRBV15 to TRBJ1-5; D not certain. The CDR3 loop spans 14 amino acids. V was trimmed by 3 bases and J by 7 bases, leaving 13 bases between them. The germline V gene has CDR1 LNHNV and CDR2 YYDKDF (reference sequence). CDR3 sequence reads: CATSSGSTEQPQHF. CDR3 DNA sequence: TGTGCCACCAGCAGTGGGAGCACGGAGCAGCCCCAGCATTTT.

The chain couples TRBV7-2 to TRBJ2-1, with 15 bases fitting TRBD2. The junction had 6 bases not matched to a gene; V was cut back by 1 base and J by 8 bases. CDR1 is SGHTA, CDR2 FQGNSA, per germline. The CDR3 sequence is 17 residues long. The CDR3 region is CASSLGGLAGGFYEQFF. In DNA, the CDR3 is TGTGCCAGCAGCTTAGGGGGACTAGCGGGAGGATTCTATGAGCAGTTCTTC.

The genes are TRBV15 and TRBJ2-7; 7 nucleotides align to TRBD1. Germline assignment: CDR1 LNHNV and CDR2 YYDKDF (reference sequence). This CDR3 is 15 amino acids long. The junction had 8 bases not matched to a gene; V was cut back by 4 bases and J by 2 bases. CDR3 in DNA: TGTGCCACCAGCAAGCCGGGACAGCCAACCTACGAGCAGTACTTC. It translates to CATSKPGQPTYEQYF.

The V and J genes are TRBV11-2 and TRBJ2-7, with D maybe TRBD2 (6 bases). V lost 5 bases, J lost 0 bases, and 14 bases lay in between. The germline V gene encodes CDR1 SGHAT and CDR2 FQNNGV. The CDR3 has 15 amino acids. The CDR3 DNA follows: TGTGCCAGCAGCATCAGCGGAGGGACCTCCTACGAGCAGTACTTC. This encodes CASSISGGTSYEQYF.

The rearrangement joins TRBV7-8 to TRBJ2-6; D is possibly TRBD1 (6 bases). The CDR3 covers 15 residues. CDR1 and CDR2 (germline): SGHVS, FQNEAQ. The V gene lost 5 bases and the J gene lost 0 bases, with 8 bases spanning the gap. The CDR3 nucleotides are TGTGCCAGCAGCGTACAGGGCTCTGGGGCCAACGTCCTGACTTTC. Protein product: CASSVQGSGANVLTF. Variable domain in full (rest from reference TRBV7-8 and TRBJ2-6): GAGVSQSPRYKVAKRGQDVALRCDPISGHVSLFWYQQALGQGPEFLTYFQNEAQLDKSGLPSDRFFAERPEGSVSTLKIQRTQQEDSAVYLCASSVQGSGANVLTFGAGSRLTVL.

V gene TRBV7-2 combines with J gene TRBJ2-2; 8 bases fit TRBD2. Germline trimming cut 2 bases from V and 11 bases from J; bases unmatched to any gene: 7. Germline V gives CDR1 SGHTA, CDR2 FQGNSA. The CDR3 runs to 14 residues. The CDR3 protein is CASSLLSGSLELFF. As DNA, the CDR3 is TGTGCCAGCAGCTTATTGAGCGGGAGTCTCGAGCTGTTTTTT. The full variable domain, in which reference TRBV7-2 and TRBJ2-2 provide the parts outside the CDR3, is GAGVSQSPSNKVTEKGKDVELRCDPISGHTALYWYRQSLGQGLEFLIYFQGNSAPDKSGLPSDRFSAERTGGSVSTLTIQRTQQEDSAVYLCASSLLSGSLELFFGEGSRLTVL.

The J gene is TRBJ1-5, the V gene TRBV18; TRBD1 might be the D (6 bases). Germline CDR1 is KGHSH and CDR2 is LQKENI. Trimming cost V 1 base and J 7 bases, with 11 bases left between them. The CDR3 covers 14 residues. The CDR3 spells CASSPQRGNQPQHF. In DNA form, the CDR3 reads TGTGCCAGCTCACCACAAAGGGGGAACCAGCCCCAGCATTTT.

The chain combines TRBV7-8 with TRBJ2-2, with TRBD2 identical over 16 bases. Germline CDR1 is SGHVS and CDR2 is FQNEAQ. CDR3 size: 19 residues. V lost 4 bases, J lost 6 bases, and 11 bases stayed unmatched. CDR3 DNA sequence: TGTGCCAGCAGCTCGGGACTAGCGGGAGGGGTCGGCCGGTCCGGGGAGCTGTTTTTT. Protein: CASSSGLAGGVGRSGELFF.

The CDR3: CASSESKIYSYEQYF. The CDR3 region has the DNA TGTGCCAGCAGTGAGTCGAAGATATACTCCTACGAGCAGTACTTC. V is TRBV25-1 and J is TRBJ2-7; no clear D gene. There are 15 residues in the CDR3. The V and J ends lost 3 bases and 0 bases respectively, with 12 bases between them. Per the germline V gene, CDR1 is MGHDK and CDR2 is SYGVNS.

The chain couples TRBV18 to TRBJ2-2; weak D call: TRBD2 (6 bases). Germline V gene lookup returns CDR1 KGHSH and CDR2 LQKENI. Trimming took 3 bases from V and 3 from J, leaving 11 bases between them. CDR3 size: 15 residues. CDR3 DNA sequence: TGTGCCAGCTCACCGGGACTTCTGGACACCGGGGAGCTGTTTTTT. Protein product: CASSPGLLDTGELFF.

The rearrangement uses TRBV10-3 and TRBJ2-7; 12 bases are a match to TRBD2. This CDR3 comprises 15 residues. Germline loops: CDR1 ENHRY, CDR2 SYGVKD. Unmatched junction bases numbered 7, after V lost 3 bases and J lost 7 bases. CDR3: CAISDRLAGVKEQYF. The CDR3 DNA reads TGTGCCATCAGTGATCGACTAGCGGGAGTGAAAGAGCAGTACTTC.

The table lists this clone with many counts. The chain couples TRBV4-1 to TRBJ2-7, with D uncertain. V lost 10 bases to trimming and J lost 3 bases, with 13 bases between them. The CDR3 contains 12 residues. Germline V gives CDR1 MGHRA, CDR2 YSYEKL. The CDR3 protein is CATGRWGYEQYF. In DNA form, the CDR3 reads TGCGCCACCGGGCGGTGGGGCTACGAGCAGTACTTC.

The rearrangement links TRBV28 to TRBJ1-1, with TRBD1 matching 8 bases. This CDR3 has 14 residues. Germline-derived CDR1 and CDR2 are MDHEN and SYDVKM. V shed 7 bases and J 4 bases; nucleotides not matched to a gene: 8. This CDR3 is CASKGGTGGTEAFF. The CDR3, as DNA: TGTGCCAGCAAGGGAGGGACAGGCGGCACTGAAGCTTTCTTT.

This chain joins TRBV25-1 and TRBJ2-3; D uncertain. Deletions cut 6 bases from V and 7 bases from J, with 11 bases between. This CDR3 region has 12 residues. Germline CDR1 and CDR2: MGHDK and SYGVNS. CDR3 loop: CASRAEFYTQYF. CDR3 DNA: TGTGCCAGCAGAGCAGAATTCTATACGCAGTATTTT.

This sequence joins TRBV11-2 and TRBJ2-7, with D perhaps TRBD2 (6 bases). Germline loops: CDR1 SGHAT, CDR2 FQNNGV. V was pared by 5 bases and J by 1 base, with 18 bases between. This CDR3 region has 16 residues. The CDR3 region is CASSPGGGTASYEQYF. The CDR3 nucleotides read TGTGCCAGCAGCCCGGGTGGGGGGACCGCTTCCTACGAGCAGTACTTC.

V usage is TRBV5-1 and J usage is TRBJ2-2; maybe TRBD1 (5 bases). This CDR3 region has 13 residues. V lost 4 bases, J lost 6 bases, and 10 bases lay in between. Germline CDR1 is SGHRS and CDR2 is YFSETQ. CDR3 region: CASSLGPAGELFF. CDR3 DNA: TGCGCCAGCAGCCTGGGGCCGGCCGGGGAGCTGTTTTTT.

As concerns this clone: A much bigger clone sits one base away, suggesting this may be a read error. This rearrangement joins TRBV28 to TRBJ2-7, with D hard to call. The length of the CDR3 is 10 residues. V lost 5 bases and J lost 3, with 2 bases in between. In germline, CDR1 is MDHEN, CDR2 SYDVKM. The CDR3 sequence: CASSDYEQYF. The CDR3 DNA reads as TGTGCCAGCAGTGACTACGAGCAGTACTTC.